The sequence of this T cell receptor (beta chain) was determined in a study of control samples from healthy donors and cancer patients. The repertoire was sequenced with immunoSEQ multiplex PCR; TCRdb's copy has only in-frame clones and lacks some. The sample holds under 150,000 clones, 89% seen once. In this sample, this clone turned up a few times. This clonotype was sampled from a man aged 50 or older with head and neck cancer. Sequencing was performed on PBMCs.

The CDR3 nucleotides are TGCAGCGTTAAAAGCCCTACGGCTGAAGCTTTCTTT. This gives the protein CSVKSPTAEAFF. This sequence joins TRBV29-1 and TRBJ1-1, with unresolved D. CDR3 length: 12 amino acids. Trimming removed 5 bases at V and 6 bases at J, with 13 bases between. The germline V gene encodes CDR1 SQVTM and CDR2 ANQGSEA.